This TCR beta chain comes out of a study of T cells after posttransplantation cyclophosphamide. General observations from the study: Later blood repertoires were often dominated by clones from the donor CD8+ memory compartment. TRB clonality was highly associated with recipient CMV seropositivity and reactivation.

Treatment was busulfan-fludarabine conditioning, a marrow graft, and cyclophosphamide on days +3 and +4. The CDR3 is 16 residues long. V was cut by 0 bases and J by 4 bases, with 16 bases left in between. Germline V lookup: CDR1 SGHRS, CDR2 YFSETQ. This clone appeared a single time. The antigen is unknown. The table came from immunoSEQ multiplex PCR; TCRdb's copy has only in-frame clones and leaves some out. The top ten hold roughly 0.58% of the sample, which has 15,000 to 20,000 clones, roughly 92% seen once. The chain couples TRBV5-1 to TRBJ2-5; maybe TRBD2 (6 bases). The material sequenced was CD4+ T cells sorted from blood, taken after allogeneic stem cell transplant with posttransplant cyclophosphamide. The TCR sequence derives from a male patient between 60 and 69 years old who received an allogeneic stem cell transplant from a related donor and was CMV-positive. Among the T cells, some may be from the graft donor. The CDR3 DNA is TGCGCCAGCAGCTTGGGCCCCCGACAAGCGGGAGAGACCCAGTACTTC. Translated, it gives CASSLGPRQAGETQYF.